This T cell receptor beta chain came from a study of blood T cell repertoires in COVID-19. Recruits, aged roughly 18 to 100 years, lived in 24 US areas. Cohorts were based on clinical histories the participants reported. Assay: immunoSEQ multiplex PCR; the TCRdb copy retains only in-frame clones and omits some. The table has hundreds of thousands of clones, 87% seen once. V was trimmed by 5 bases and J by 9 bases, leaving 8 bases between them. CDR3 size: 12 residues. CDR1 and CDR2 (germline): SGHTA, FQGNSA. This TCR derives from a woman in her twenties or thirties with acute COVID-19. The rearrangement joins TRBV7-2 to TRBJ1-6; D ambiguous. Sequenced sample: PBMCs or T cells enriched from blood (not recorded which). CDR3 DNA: TGTGCCAGCAGCCGCTACCCTTCACCCCTCCACTTT. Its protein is CASSRYPSPLHF.